This T cell receptor beta chain emerged from a study of T cells after yellow fever vaccination (dated by TCRdb to about 2019). Broadly, across the study: Staining for CD3, CD45RA, CCR7 and CD95 was used to sort memory subsets (EM, EMRA, CM and Tscm) on a BD FACS Aria III. Libraries from fractions with low cell numbers were prepared with the SMART-Seq v4 Ultra Low Input RNA kit. Bulk TCR alpha and beta repertoires were sequenced longitudinally to track T-cell clones before and after primary and booster YFV17D yellow fever vaccination. Two healthy male donors, one aged 18 to 30 and one aged 30 to 40 years, made up the cohort. Blood was collected at multiple timepoints before and after primary and secondary immunization, and bulk PBMC replicates and cell subsets were isolated. Memory subsets were sorted on days 0, 15 and 45 and at 18 months after primary vaccination, and on days 0, 15 and 45 after the 30-year booster. The paper as a whole reports these results and caveats: Computational filtering was required because FACS-sorted repertoires could contain abundant contaminating clonotypes from the bulk population. A small share of clonotypes occurred in both CD4 and CD8 compartments, likely arising from convergent recombination. On day 0, almost all vaccine-responding clonotypes were found to be below detection in the sorted memory subsets. The secondary T-cell response was weaker than the primary response but faster, peaking on day 5 instead of day 15. Because the study included only two donors, the extent to which the findings can be generalized is limited. After the booster, most clones that had expanded after primary vaccination were detected again (around 97% of CD4 and around nine tenths of CD8), suggesting broad maintenance of memory.

The table lists this clonotype with a few counts. No much larger clone exists at a distance of one base, and base qualities are not known. TCR cDNA was made using 5'RACE template switching, a step that added a universal primer site and unique molecular identifiers. Priming of cDNA synthesis was performed from both the TCR alpha and TCR beta constant segments. Libraries were amplified in two PCR steps, with sample barcodes and sequencing adapters added in the second step. Sequencing of the libraries was done on either Illumina HiSeq 2500 (2x100 bp) or NovaSeq (2x150 bp). On the authors' methods: Demultiplexing of reads and collapsing into UMI consensus sequences were performed with MIGEC, and V(D)J alignment was carried out with MiXCR. Using edgeR on replicate PBMC samples, clonotypes were called vaccine-responding if FDR was below 0.01 and the log2 fold change was above 5 up to day 15. Each bulk clonotype received a CD4 or CD8 identity based on whether the sequenced CD4 or CD8 repertoire contained that clonotype at higher abundance. To estimate how each clone was distributed across memory phenotypes, clonotype frequencies in memory subsets were weighted by the numbers of FACS-sorted cells. In TCRdb, the public reads were trimmed at Q25 with fastp and aligned with MiXCR, with productive beta chains retained. One record per CDR3 amino acid sequence lists the most common genes and DNA. Clone size and V and J calls follow TCRdb, not the original study. The sample yields about 32,000 distinct CDR3 sequences; 6% to 8.5% were counted once. Of the sample, 22% falls within the top ten clones.

What this sample's treatment or condition label stands for: live attenuated yellow fever vaccine strain. PBMCs were isolated from peripheral blood using a standard Ficoll-Paque protocol. RNA from sorted memory subsets was extracted with the RNeasy Micro Kit. Trimming takes 1 base from V and 4 bases from J, and the germline ends sit 13 bases apart. The CDR3 covers 15 residues, taking in both the cysteine and the phenylalanine. Of all the DNA, just the CDR3 is kept, 45 bases in frame from base 1. CDR1 SEHNR and CDR2 FQNEAQ were looked up in the germline V gene (reference sequence). This receptor was identified in a man aged 18 to 29 who received the YFV17D yellow fever vaccine. The sample consisted of PBMCs, either bulk or a sorted T-cell subset (CD4+, CD8+, memory, or dextramer-sorted; not recorded which), taken on the day of the first yellow fever vaccination. The rearranged chain carries TRBV7-9 and TRBJ1-1, with the D gene not clear enough to name. The CDR3: CASSLVSGSTTEAFF. Read as DNA, the sequence is TGTGCCAGCAGCTTAGTGTCCGGGAGTACCACTGAAGCTTTCTTT.